These 20 T cell receptor beta chains originate from one sample sequenced in a study of T cells in Graves' hyperthyroidism and ophthalmopathy. What was amplified from RNA transcripts were TCR beta CDR3 regions. Primed by the HTBI set, a first-round RT-PCR was run on the TCR CDR3. MiXCR, applied by TCRdb to the multiplex PCR reads, yields one record per CDR3 protein. The sample carries some 720,000 distinct CDR3 sequences, approximately 16% recorded once. Material for sequencing was blood. Every receptor here comes from a man younger than 35 with Graves' hyperthyroidism.

The chain joins TRBV9 to TRBJ2-3; tentatively, D is TRBD2 (6 bases). Germline CDR1 reads SGDLS; CDR2 reads YYNGEE. The length of the CDR3 is 17 residues. Trimming removed 3 bases from V and 0 bases from J, with 17 bases in between. DNA of the CDR3: TGTGCCAGCAGCGGTACTCTTAGCGGAGGAAGCACAGATACGCAGTATTTT. Residues: CASSGTLSGGSTDTQYF.

In DNA form, the CDR3 reads TGTGCCAGCACCGACAGGGGACATACGCAGTATTTT. Its protein is CASTDRGHTQYF. The chain has TRBV6-2 or TRBV6-3 and TRBJ2-3, with 8 bases identical to TRBD1. V shed 7 bases and J 7 bases; nucleotides not matched to a gene: 4. The CDR3 is 12 residues long. The germline V gene encodes CDR1 MNHEY and CDR2 SVGEGT.

This clonotype occurred many times. The rearrangement uses TRBV28 and TRBJ1-1; tentative D call: TRBD1 (5 bases). This CDR3 region has 14 residues. Trimming shortened V by 4 bases and J by 3 bases, and 12 bases separated the two germline ends. CDR1 is MDHEN and CDR2 is SYDVKM in the germline V gene. CDR3 region: CASSSRGRDTEAFF. The CDR3, as DNA: TGTGCCAGCAGTTCAAGGGGTAGGGACACTGAAGCTTTCTTT.

This chain joins TRBV20-1 and TRBJ1-1; tentatively, D is TRBD1 (6 bases). The CDR3 runs to 12 residues. Germline loops: CDR1 DFQATT, CDR2 SNEGSKA (reference sequence). V shed 4 bases and J shed 4 bases, with 10 bases lying between them. CDR3 nucleotide sequence: TGCAGTGCTACCAGGGGAAGCACTGAAGCTTTCTTT. Residues: CSATRGSTEAFF.

The chain couples TRBV20-1 to TRBJ1-6; D is ambiguous. Germline values: CDR1 DFQATT, CDR2 SNEGSKA (reference sequence). V was cut by 0 bases and J by 8 bases, with 14 bases left in between. This CDR3 comprises 15 residues. CDR3 coding DNA: TGCAGTGCTAGAGATCGGAGAACAGCTCATTCACCCCTCCACTTT. Its translation: CSARDRRTAHSPLHF.

This chain joins TRBV7-2 and TRBJ2-1, with 8 nucleotides matching TRBD2. Trimming removed 1 base from V and 6 bases from J; junction bases left unmatched: 17. The CDR3 loop spans 19 amino acids. CDR1 and CDR2 (germline): SGHTA, FQGNSA. This CDR3 is CASSLVRGLVGKRGNEQFF. The CDR3 DNA is TGTGCCAGCAGCTTAGTACGGGGACTAGTGGGTAAAAGGGGCAATGAGCAGTTCTTC. Together with reference TRBV7-2 and TRBJ2-1, the CDR3 gives the full variable domain: GAGVSQSPSNKVTEKGKDVELRCDPISGHTALYWYRQSLGQGLEFLIYFQGNSAPDKSGLPSDRFSAERTGGSVSTLTIQRTQQEDSAVYLCASSLVRGLVGKRGNEQFFGPGTRLTVL.

The chain links TRBV6-1 to TRBJ2-5, with D perhaps matching TRBD1 or TRBD2 (5 bases each). Germline V gene data show CDR1 as MNHNS and CDR2 as SASEGT. Trimming removed 7 bases at V and 5 bases at J, with 26 bases between. This CDR3 spans 17 amino acids. The CDR3, as DNA: TGTGCCAGCACGGGGTCTGGGGGAGCGGTCCCGGTGGAGACCCAGTACTTC. This sequence encodes CASTGSGGAVPVETQYF.

The rearrangement joins TRBV11-3 to TRBJ2-7, with D unresolved. The CDR3 is made up of 17 amino acids. Trimming took 0 bases from V and 0 from J, leaving 15 bases between them. CDR1 SGHNT and CDR2 YENEEA come from the germline V gene. CDR3 sequence: CASSLDYAGMSSYEQYF. As DNA, the CDR3 is TGTGCCAGCAGCTTAGATTATGCAGGCATGAGCTCCTACGAGCAGTACTTC.

This clonotype has a count of ten or more. The chain carries TRBV20-1 and TRBJ2-3; tentatively, D is TRBD2 (5 bases). CDR1 DFQATT and CDR2 SNEGSKA come from the germline V gene (reference sequence). This CDR3 region has 15 residues. V was clipped by 0 bases and J by 4 bases, with 14 bases between them. CDR3 protein: CSARDLLVVADTQYF. The CDR3 nucleotides are TGCAGTGCTAGAGATCTACTAGTAGTGGCAGATACGCAGTATTTT.

This clonotype was counted between two and nine times. This chain joins TRBV20-1 and TRBJ2-3; D not certain. The CDR3 spans 11 residues. The V end lost 4 bases, the J end lost 3 bases, and 5 bases lay between the germline ends. In germline, CDR1 is DFQATT, CDR2 SNEGSKA (reference sequence). The CDR3 DNA is TGCAGTGCTAAGCAAACAGATACGCAGTATTTT. Translation gives CSAKQTDTQYF.

The rearrangement links TRBV7-2 to TRBJ2-1; D not certain. Trimming stripped 2 bases from V and 2 bases from J, with 16 bases between. The CDR3 totals 17 residues. Germline CDR1 SGHTA, CDR2 FQGNSA. In nucleotides, the CDR3 is TGTGCCAGCAGCTTAATACCCCAGACTTCTACCTACAATGAGCAGTTCTTC. Residues: CASSLIPQTSTYNEQFF.

In its sample, this clonotype was seen a few times. The V call is TRBV9, the J call TRBJ2-7; D perhaps matches TRBD2 (5 bases). The CDR3 extends over 14 amino acids. Germline V gene sequence: CDR1 SGDLS, CDR2 YYNGEE. V lost 4 bases and J lost 5, with 16 bases in between. CDR3 DNA sequence: TGTGCCAGCAGCTCCCGCTCCGGACTCCACGAGCAGTACTTC. It yields the protein CASSSRSGLHEQYF.

This clonotype appeared a few times. The genes are TRBV24-1 and TRBJ2-2; 8 bases are a match to TRBD2. The CDR3 spans 17 residues. V was pared by 3 bases and J by 0 bases, with 5 bases of the junction left unmatched. CDR1 is KGHDR, CDR2 SFDVKD, per germline. The CDR3 spells CATSDQIAGTNTGELFF. CDR3 nucleotides: TGTGCCACCAGTGATCAGATAGCGGGGACGAACACCGGGGAGCTGTTTTTT.

This clonotype was observed a few times. The genes are TRBV19 and TRBJ2-7; 11 positions match TRBD2. The CDR3 covers 16 residues. V dropped 4 bases and J dropped 5; count of bases not matched to a gene: 10. Germline V gives CDR1 LNHDA, CDR2 SQIVND (reference sequence). The CDR3 region has the DNA TGTGCCAGTAGTAAACTAGCGGGAGTCGGGAAAGACGAGCAGTACTTC. This codes for CASSKLAGVGKDEQYF.

The sample holds many counts of this clonotype. The gene calls are TRBV28 and TRBJ2-1; weak D call: TRBD2 (7 bases). In germline, CDR1 is MDHEN, CDR2 SYDVKM. This CDR3 is built from 17 residues. V was pared by 1 base and J by 12 bases, with 25 bases between. CDR3 nucleotides: TGTGCCAGCAGTTTATTGGGGGGAACGGACAGAGGGGGGGGGCAGTTCTTC. Translated: CASSLLGGTDRGGGQFF.

In its sample, this clonotype was seen a few times. V and J are TRBV12-5 and TRBJ1-1, with D perhaps TRBD1 (5 bases). Per the germline V gene, CDR1 is LGHNT and CDR2 is FRNRAP. V was trimmed by 5 bases and J by 1 base, leaving 14 bases between them. The CDR3 contains 15 residues. Here the CDR3 reads CASGQSGTANTEAFF. The CDR3 nucleotides read TGTGCTAGTGGTCAATCCGGGACCGCGAACACTGAAGCTTTCTTT.

This clonotype was recorded a few times. The chain has TRBV5-1 and TRBJ1-2; 8 nucleotides align to TRBD1. V lost 2 bases, J lost 8 bases, and 14 bases stayed unmatched. The germline gives CDR1 SGHRS, CDR2 YFSETQ. The CDR3 has 16 amino acids. The CDR3 DNA follows: TGCGCCAGCAGCTTCTGGGGGCCGGGACAGGCCGGAGGCTACACCTTC. It codes for CASSFWGPGQAGGYTF.

This clonotype was counted ten times or more. The chain has TRBV7-3 and TRBJ2-3; D may correspond to TRBD1 or TRBD2 (5 bases each). CDR1 is SGHTA, CDR2 FQGTGA, per germline. This CDR3 is built from 13 residues. Trimming stripped 6 bases from V and 4 bases from J, with 11 bases between. The CDR3 region has the DNA TGTGCCAGCAGGAGGGAAGGGGCAGATACGCAGTATTTT. Its translation: CASRREGADTQYF.

This chain links TRBV29-1 with TRBJ2-7; tentatively, D is TRBD1 (6 bases). The CDR3 sequence is 16 residues long. Looked up from germline, CDR1 is SQVTM and CDR2 is ANQGSEA. V was trimmed by 7 bases and J by 3 bases, leaving 25 bases between them. CDR3 residues: CSALPPLSGEHYEQYF. The CDR3 DNA follows: TGCAGCGCGTTACCCCCCCTGTCAGGGGAACACTACGAGCAGTACTTC.

This clonotype was observed a few times. The chain links TRBV20-1 to TRBJ2-7; D might be TRBD2 (5 bases). The V and J ends lost 0 bases and 0 bases respectively, with 6 bases between them. The CDR3 has 13 amino acids. The germline V gene encodes CDR1 DFQATT and CDR2 SNEGSKA (reference sequence). The CDR3: CSARDGGSYEQYF. The DNA for the CDR3 is TGCAGTGCTAGAGATGGAGGCTCCTACGAGCAGTACTTC.